This T cell receptor beta chain stems from a study of blood T cells in healthy people across ages. Notes on the study in general: Samples with more naive T cells showed higher observed beta diversity. Diversity was estimated from one million T cells, and these estimates were considered underestimates.

Next came a second PCR, run for about 7 to 12 cycles, which used a sample-barcoded 5' primer along with a J-beta primer mix. TCRdb independently ran MiXCR on the 5' RACE reads; one entry per CDR3 protein. Among more than 1,000,000 distinct CDR3 sequences, 20% to 25% were seen once, and the ten largest hold around 0.75%. With regard to this clonotype: Its antigen is undetermined.

Germline V gives CDR1 SNHLY, CDR2 FYNNEI. V was shortened by 6 bases and J by 7 bases, with 13 bases between the two germline ends. The CDR3 has 14 residues. The same data also contributed to another study, on T cells of mothers and their children.

The V and J genes are TRBV2 and TRBJ1-6; D unresolved. The source is a girl aged 2 to 9 in good health. Sample: blood. The CDR3 spells CASSLVERNSPLHF. The CDR3 DNA reads as TGTGCCAGCAGCCTGGTTGAGCGAAATTCACCCCTCCACTTT. Together with reference TRBV2 and TRBJ1-6, the CDR3 gives the full variable domain: EPEVTQTPSHQVTQMGQEVILRCVPISNHLYFYWYRQILGQKVEFLVSFYNNEISEKSEIFDDQFSVERPDGSNFTLKIRSTKLEDSAMYFCASSLVERNSPLHFGNGTRLTVT.